The 30 T cell receptor beta chains below all came from one sample that was sequenced in a study of blood T cell repertoires in COVID-19. Only in-frame clones appear in the TCRdb table, and some are missing; sequencing was by immunoSEQ multiplex PCR. The table includes about 120,000 clones, around 82% detected once. The material sequenced was peripheral blood. The receptor set was obtained from a human donor in a cohort sampled during active COVID-19.

The J gene is TRBJ2-2, the V gene TRBV6-1; 8 nucleotides match TRBD1. CDR1 is MNHNS, CDR2 SASEGT, per germline. CDR3 length: 16 amino acids. V shed 3 bases, J shed 3 bases, and the junction held 6 bases outside the gene matches. CDR3 region: CASSEQGAGDTGELFF. The CDR3 DNA reads as TGTGCCAGCAGTGAGCAGGGGGCAGGGGACACCGGGGAGCTGTTTTTT.

The CDR3 DNA reads TGTGCCAGCAGCTCCGGACAGAGCACTGAAGCTTTCTTT. This codes for CASSSGQSTEAFF. The rearrangement joins TRBV7-2 to TRBJ1-1, with D tentatively TRBD1 (6 bases). The CDR3 consists of 13 residues. With 4 bases removed from V and 4 bases from J, the gap between germline ends came to 10 bases. Per germline, CDR1 SGHTA and CDR2 FQGNSA.

This clone was seen once. This rearrangement joins TRBV7-2 to TRBJ2-7, with no clear D. The germline CDR1 and CDR2 sequences are SGHTA and FQGNSA. The germline V and J ends were trimmed by 5 bases and 1 base, with 3 bases remaining between them. CDR3 size: 11 residues. CDR3 loop: CASSVSYEQYF. CDR3 bases: TGTGCCAGCAGCGTATCCTACGAGCAGTACTTC.

The rearrangement uses TRBV18 and TRBJ2-3, with no clear D. Germline values: CDR1 KGHSH, CDR2 LQKENI. V lost 3 bases and J lost 5, with 6 bases in between. The CDR3 covers 12 residues. DNA of the CDR3: TGTGCCAGCTCACCCTCTAAAGATACGCAGTATTTT. Residues: CASSPSKDTQYF.

The chain carries TRBV21-1 and TRBJ2-1; no DNA check was done on the table's D call, TRBD2. TRBV21-1 corresponds to a pseudogene. This CDR3 region has 15 residues. CDR3 loop: CASSKIGGQPDEQFF. The CDR3 DNA is TGTGCCAGCAGCAAGATTGGAGGTCAGCCCGATGAGCAGTTCTTC.

The rearrangement uses TRBV7-2 and TRBJ2-4, with 9 nucleotides matching TRBD2. V lost 3 bases to trimming and J lost 5 bases; unmatched junction nucleotides: 8. The length of the CDR3 is 16 residues. In germline, CDR1 is SGHTA, CDR2 FQGNSA. CDR3 sequence reads: CASSLMAGGAQNIQYF. CDR3 nucleotide sequence: TGTGCCAGCAGCTTGATGGCGGGGGGGGCCCAAAACATTCAGTACTTC.

The V gene is TRBV21-1, the J gene TRBJ2-7; the table gives TRBD1 as D, unverified against the DNA. TRBV21-1 is a pseudogene segment. This CDR3 has 15 amino acids. The chain's CDR3 is CASSKVRDTSYEQYF. CDR3 sequence (DNA): TGTGCCAGCAGCAAAGTCCGGGACACTTCCTACGAGCAGTACTTC.

The chain has TRBV7-2 and TRBJ1-5; D unclear. The CDR3 length is 15 residues. Trimming left V 1 base short and J 5 bases short, with 12 bases between. Germline assignment: CDR1 SGHTA and CDR2 FQGNSA. This CDR3 reads CASSLDPRGDQPQHF. CDR3 coding DNA: TGTGCCAGCAGCTTAGATCCCCGGGGTGATCAGCCCCAGCATTTT.

The V and J genes are TRBV27 and TRBJ2-1; TRBD1 might be the D (6 bases). Germline V gene data show CDR1 as MNHEY and CDR2 as SMNVEV (reference sequence). The CDR3 runs to 14 residues. The ends were cut back, 8 bases at V and 1 base at J, with 12 bases in the middle. The CDR3 is CASQGQLSYNEQFF. The DNA for the CDR3 is TGTGCCAGCCAGGGACAACTATCCTACAATGAGCAGTTCTTC.

The CDR3 DNA reads as TGTGCCAGCAGTTTGCCCGACACGAGTATTCTGTATGGCTACACCTTC. As protein: CASSLPDTSILYGYTF. V gene TRBV28 combines with J gene TRBJ1-2; no definite D call. The V gene lost 3 bases and the J gene lost 5 bases, with 19 bases spanning the gap. The CDR3 is made up of 16 amino acids. Germline CDR1 reads MDHEN; CDR2 reads SYDVKM.

The chain carries TRBV6-5 and TRBJ1-5; 9 nucleotides agree with TRBD1. V gave up 6 bases and J gave up 3 bases; unmatched junction bases: 6. This CDR3 contains 15 residues. Per germline, CDR1 MNHEY and CDR2 SVGAGI. The CDR3 here is CASRRDRVPNQPQHF. The CDR3 DNA sequence: TGTGCCAGCAGGAGGGACAGGGTGCCCAATCAGCCCCAGCATTTT.

The gene calls are TRBV18 and TRBJ1-4, with D unclear. Trimming took 5 bases from V and 0 from J, leaving 10 bases between them. The germline CDR1 and CDR2 sequences are KGHSH and LQKENI. The CDR3 is made up of 15 amino acids. CDR3 loop: CASSVNSATNEKLFF. The CDR3 nucleotides read TGTGCCAGCTCAGTGAACAGTGCAACTAATGAAAAACTGTTTTTT.

The chain recombines TRBV28 with TRBJ2-1, with D maybe TRBD2 (6 bases). V lost 6 bases and J 9 bases, leaving 18 bases between the germline ends. From germline, CDR1 is MDHEN and CDR2 SYDVKM. The CDR3 covers 14 residues. The CDR3 region is CASSFPHQEGEQFF. The CDR3 DNA follows: TGTGCCAGCAGCTTCCCCCACCAGGAGGGTGAGCAGTTCTTC.

The chain recombines TRBV5-1 with TRBJ2-2; the D is unclear. Trimming cost V 6 bases and J 0 bases, with 6 bases left between them. The CDR3 is made up of 13 amino acids. Looked up from germline, CDR1 is SGHRS and CDR2 is YFSETQ. CDR3 in amino acids: CASNTPNTGELFF. The CDR3, as DNA: TGCGCCAGCAATACACCGAACACCGGGGAGCTGTTTTTT.

This sequence joins TRBV5-1 and TRBJ2-7, with 7 bases fitting TRBD2. Trimming took 4 bases from V and 5 from J; bases not matched to a gene: 15. In germline, CDR1 is SGHRS, CDR2 YFSETQ. This CDR3 contains 16 residues. CDR3 DNA: TGCGCCAGCAGCCCTCCGGTTGGGGGGGTTGCCCACGAGCAGTACTTC. This codes for CASSPPVGGVAHEQYF.

The genes are TRBV3-1 (or the pseudogene TRBV3-2) and TRBJ2-2; weak D call: TRBD1 (7 bases). V gave up 4 bases and J gave up 7 bases, with 16 bases separating them. The length of the CDR3 is 15 residues. Germline V CDR1 and CDR2: LGHDT, YNNKEL (reference sequence). The CDR3 DNA reads TGTGCCAGCAGCCTCCGGACAGGACTAATCGGGGAGCTGTTTTTT. The encoded protein is CASSLRTGLIGELFF.

This chain links TRBV4-1 with TRBJ2-5; TRBD2 matches 9 bases. Per germline, CDR1 MGHRA and CDR2 YSYEKL. The CDR3 runs to 17 residues. V was pared by 1 base and J by 2 bases, with 8 bases of the junction left unmatched. Here the CDR3 DNA reads TGCGCCAGCAGCCAAGCGGGACTAGCTCGAGGGCAAGAGACCCAGTACTTC. It yields the protein CASSQAGLARGQETQYF.

The DNA of the CDR3 is TGTGCCAGCAGCACGGACAGGGACTACTATGGCTACACCTTC. Translated, it gives CASSTDRDYYGYTF. V usage is TRBV7-2 and J usage is TRBJ1-2; the match to TRBD1 covers 8 bases. The CDR3 spans 14 residues. CDR1 and CDR2 from the germline V gene are SGHTA and FQGNSA. V lost 5 bases and J lost 3; bases outside the gene matches: 5.

This sequence joins TRBV7-8 and TRBJ1-1, with TRBD1 matching 9 bases. The germline V gene has CDR1 SGHVS and CDR2 FQNEAQ. The ends lost 4 bases at V and 0 bases at J; junction bases unmatched: 3. The CDR3 runs 15 residues. The CDR3 DNA is TGTGCCAGCAGCTATACAGGGGGCCTGAACACTGAAGCTTTCTTT. This codes for CASSYTGGLNTEAFF. Drawing the rest from reference TRBV7-8 and TRBJ1-1, the complete variable domain is GAGVSQSPRYKVAKRGQDVALRCDPISGHVSLFWYQQALGQGPEFLTYFQNEAQLDKSGLPSDRFFAERPEGSVSTLKIQRTQQEDSAVYLCASSYTGGLNTEAFFGQGTRLTVV.

The chain combines TRBV6-6 with TRBJ1-5, with D unresolved. In germline, CDR1 is MNHNY, CDR2 SVGAGI (reference sequence). V lost 6 bases to trimming and J lost 0 bases, with 12 bases between them. CDR3 length: 15 amino acids. This CDR3 reads CASRPLGVSNQPQHF. Here the CDR3 DNA reads TGTGCCAGCAGACCCCTGGGAGTTAGCAATCAGCCCCAGCATTTT.

This rearrangement joins TRBV18 to TRBJ1-1; D is perhaps TRBD1 (6 bases). The CDR3 spans 15 residues. CDR1 is KGHSH and CDR2 is LQKENI in the germline V gene. Trimming took off 4 bases at V and 7 bases at J, with 19 bases between the two ends. The CDR3 sequence is CASSLLDSSFVEAFF. DNA for the CDR3: TGTGCCAGCTCACTATTGGACAGTAGTTTTGTTGAAGCTTTCTTT.

This chain connects TRBV11-2 to TRBJ1-1, with D possibly TRBD1 on 6 matching bases. V was shortened by 3 bases and J by 10 bases, with 21 bases between the two germline ends. Germline V gene lookup returns CDR1 SGHAT and CDR2 FQNNGV. The CDR3 is 15 residues long. The CDR3 protein is CASSFTLPGGGAAFF. The CDR3 DNA reads TGTGCCAGCAGCTTCACCCTTCCTGGGGGCGGCGCAGCTTTCTTT.

The rearrangement uses TRBV7-8 and TRBJ1-1; 9 positions agree with TRBD1. With V trimmed by 8 bases and J by 4 bases, 2 bases remained unmatched. Germline V CDR1 and CDR2: SGHVS, FQNEAQ. The CDR3 spans 12 residues. The DNA of the CDR3 is TGTGCCAGCGAGGGACAGGGCACTGAAGCTTTCTTT. This codes for CASEGQGTEAFF.

This chain links TRBV28 with TRBJ2-1, with TRBD1 identical over 7 bases. CDR1 and CDR2 from the germline V gene are MDHEN and SYDVKM. The J segment lost 6 bases and the V segment lost 7 bases, leaving 9 bases of the junction unmatched. This CDR3 has 14 residues. The CDR3 region has the DNA TGTGCCAGCATACCGGGACAGACCTCCAATGAGCAGTTCTTC. Encoded protein: CASIPGQTSNEQFF.

V usage is TRBV10-2 and J usage is TRBJ2-3; the D gene is possibly TRBD1 (6 bases). This CDR3 spans 17 amino acids. Germline CDR1 reads WSHSY; CDR2 reads SAAADI. V shed 0 bases and J shed 3 bases, with 16 bases lying between them. This CDR3 is CASSESEQGTRTDTQYF. CDR3 in DNA: TGCGCCAGCAGTGAGTCGGAACAGGGAACGCGGACAGATACGCAGTATTTT.

The V gene is TRBV7-2, the J gene TRBJ2-5; D unclear. The CDR3 totals 11 residues. CDR1 is SGHTA and CDR2 is FQGNSA in the germline V gene. Trimming took off 10 bases at V and 5 bases at J, with 11 bases between the two ends. CDR3 sequence: CATRLEETQYF. DNA of the CDR3: TGTGCCACCCGCTTGGAGGAGACCCAGTACTTC.

The rearrangement uses TRBV2 and TRBJ2-5, with 11 positions matching TRBD1. This CDR3 comprises 14 residues. Germline V CDR1 and CDR2: SNHLY, FYNNEI. The junction had 3 bases not matched to a gene; V was cut back by 7 bases and J by 2 bases. The CDR3, as DNA: TGTGCCAGCAAGCGGGACAGGGGGCAAGAGACCCAGTACTTC. Protein sequence: CASKRDRGQETQYF.

This rearrangement joins TRBV7-8 to TRBJ2-7; D remains ambiguous. V was shortened by 0 bases and J by 2 bases, with 5 bases between the two germline ends. Germline CDR1 reads SGHVS; CDR2 reads FQNEAQ. The CDR3 contains 13 residues. In DNA form, the CDR3 reads TGTGCCAGCAGCTTAGCGGCAGCCTACGAGCAGTACTTC. Protein: CASSLAAAYEQYF.

This clone was seen just once. The V call is TRBV19, the J call TRBJ1-4, with a tentative D call TRBD1 (5 bases). CDR1 is LNHDA, CDR2 SQIVND, per germline (reference sequence). Trimming shortened V by 6 bases and J by 5 bases, and 16 bases separated the two germline ends. The CDR3 consists of 15 residues. CDR3 DNA sequence: TGTGCCAGTAGAGAAAGGAGGGGTCGGAATGAAAAACTGTTTTTT. Amino acid sequence: CASRERRGRNEKLFF.

The table lists this clone with a count of one. The chain recombines TRBV6-5 with TRBJ2-3; TRBD2 might be the D (6 bases). The CDR3 runs to 15 residues. Germline lookup yields CDR1 MNHEY and CDR2 SVGAGI. Trimming cost V 2 bases and J 0 bases, with 9 bases left between them. The CDR3 DNA follows: TGTGCCAGCAGTTACGCAGGGACTAGCACAGATACGCAGTATTTT. Translation: CASSYAGTSTDTQYF.